The 12 T cell receptor beta chains below come from one sample, sequenced in a study of control samples from healthy donors and cancer patients. Method: immunoSEQ multiplex PCR; TCRdb's copy keeps in-frame clones and lacks some. The table includes under 150,000 clones, about nine tenths detected once. The sequenced material came from blood. The receptors shown here come from a man aged 40-50 years in good health.

The rearrangement uses TRBV11-3 and TRBJ2-1; TRBD1 matches 7 bases. V dropped 5 bases and J dropped 3; count of bases not matched to a gene: 10. This CDR3 is built from 16 residues. CDR1 and CDR2 (germline): SGHNT, YENEEA. CDR3: CASSGMTGYGYNEQFF. Here the CDR3 DNA reads TGTGCCAGCAGCGGCATGACAGGGTACGGCTACAATGAGCAGTTCTTC.

The chain has TRBV4-3 and TRBJ2-6; no definite D call. The V end lost 0 bases, the J end lost 1 base, and 13 bases lay between the germline ends. The germline gives CDR1 LGHNA, CDR2 YSLEER. CDR3 length equals 18 residues. CDR3 residues: CASSQDPAPPSGANVLTF. The CDR3 bases are TGCGCCAGCAGCCAAGATCCGGCACCTCCTTCTGGGGCCAACGTCCTGACTTTC.

The gene calls are TRBV9 and TRBJ1-3, with 12 bases identical to TRBD1. CDR1 is SGDLS and CDR2 is YYNGEE in the germline V gene. V dropped 0 bases and J dropped 4; count of bases not matched to a gene: 5. The CDR3 loop spans 17 amino acids. As DNA, the CDR3 is TGTGCCAGCAGCGTAGGTGGGACAGGGGGCTTCGGAAACACCATATATTTT. Its protein is CASSVGGTGGFGNTIYF.

Written as DNA, the CDR3 is TGTGCCAGCTCACCACCGAGCGCAGGGGTTTCTACTGAAGCTTTCTTT. Amino acids: CASSPPSAGVSTEAFF. The V call is TRBV18, the J call TRBJ1-1, with D perhaps matching TRBD1 (6 bases). Germline CDR1 KGHSH, CDR2 LQKENI. The CDR3 extends over 16 amino acids. V was cut by 0 bases and J by 5 bases, with 16 bases left in between.

V usage is TRBV7-3 and J usage is TRBJ1-1; 11 bases map to TRBD1. The CDR3 has 15 amino acids. Losses at the gene ends were 4 bases for V and 7 bases for J; bases not matched to a gene: 8. CDR1 and CDR2 from the germline V gene are SGHTA and FQGTGA. CDR3 protein: CASSSPDRGPGEAFF. CDR3 sequence (DNA): TGTGCCAGCAGCTCACCGGACAGGGGGCCGGGTGAAGCTTTCTTT.

CDR3 residues: CASSEGQDSSYEQYF. The DNA for the CDR3 is TGTGCCAGCAGTGAAGGTCAGGACAGCTCCTACGAGCAGTACTTC. This sequence joins TRBV6-1 and TRBJ2-7, with D perhaps TRBD1 (6 bases). The length of the CDR3 is 15 residues. Germline V gene data show CDR1 as MNHNS and CDR2 as SASEGT. The ends were cut back, 1 base at V and 0 bases at J, with 10 bases in the middle.

This sequence joins TRBV19 and TRBJ2-5, with TRBD2 as a possible D gene (6 bases). Trimming took 3 bases from V and 0 from J, leaving 14 bases between them. Germline assignment: CDR1 LNHDA and CDR2 SQIVND (reference sequence). CDR3 length: 16 residues. The CDR3 here is CASSIHLAEYQETQYF. The CDR3 DNA reads as TGTGCCAGTAGTATCCACTTAGCGGAGTACCAAGAGACCCAGTACTTC. The full variable domain, in which reference TRBV19 and TRBJ2-5 provide the parts outside the CDR3, is DGGITQSPKYLFRKEGQNVTLSCEQNLNHDAMYWYRQDPGQGLRLIYYSQIVNDFQKGDIAEGYSVSREKKESFPLTVTSAQKNPTAFYLCASSIHLAEYQETQYFGPGTRLLVL.

This clone appeared once. The rearrangement joins TRBV30 to TRBJ1-6, with 7 positions matching TRBD1. The CDR3 loop spans 12 amino acids. V was clipped by 3 bases and J by 9 bases; unmatched bases: 2. Germline V gene sequence: CDR1 GTSNPN, CDR2 SVGIG (reference sequence). The DNA of the CDR3 is TGTGCCTGGAGCCCAGGGGGTTCACCCCTCCACTTT. Its protein product is CAWSPGGSPLHF.

The CDR3 DNA sequence: TGTGCCAGCAGCTCCTTGACAGGGGGTGGCTACACCTTC. Its translation is CASSSLTGGGYTF. The V gene is TRBV11-3, the J gene TRBJ1-2; 9 bases align to TRBD1. The CDR3 spans 13 residues. Germline V gene sequence: CDR1 SGHNT, CDR2 YENEEA. J was trimmed by 7 bases and V by 4 bases; bases with no gene match: 4.

This sequence joins TRBV6-1 and TRBJ2-5; D unclear. V lost 1 base and J lost 1, with 10 bases in between. The CDR3 length is 15 residues. Germline values: CDR1 MNHNS, CDR2 SASEGT. In DNA form, the CDR3 reads TGTGCCAGCAGTGAAGGTTTGGGTAGCCAAGAGACCCAGTACTTC. Its protein is CASSEGLGSQETQYF.

The genes are TRBV5-4 and TRBJ1-2, with D possibly TRBD1 on 6 matching bases. V lost 4 bases, J lost 6 bases, and 19 bases lay in between. Germline CDR1 is SGHNT and CDR2 is YYREEE (reference sequence). This CDR3 spans 15 amino acids. The CDR3 region has the DNA TGTGCCAGCAGCCCCGGGGCGGGACACTCGAATGGCTACACCTTC. It encodes CASSPGAGHSNGYTF.

This clone was counted a single time. The genes are TRBV25-1 and TRBJ1-6; TRBD1 might be the D (6 bases). CDR3 length: 16 amino acids. From germline, CDR1 is MGHDK and CDR2 SYGVNS. The V and J ends lost 0 bases and 7 bases respectively, with 13 bases between them. The CDR3 region is CASSEYWTAENSPLHF. The CDR3 DNA reads TGTGCCAGCAGTGAATACTGGACAGCGGAGAATTCACCCCTCCACTTT.